The source of this TCR beta chain is a study of identical twins. TCRdb used MiXCR to reprocess the 5' RACE reads, holding one entry per CDR3 protein. The table records approximately 1.8 million distinct CDR3 sequences, 25% to 35% of them present only once. CDR1 and CDR2 from the germline V gene are MDHEN and SYDVKM. With 2 bases removed from V and 3 bases from J, the gap between germline ends came to 14 bases. This CDR3 region has 15 residues. What was sequenced was cord blood. This receptor was obtained from a newborn girl in good health. The chain combines TRBV28 with TRBJ2-7; possibly TRBD2 for D (5 bases). CDR3 amino acids: CASSLRLRVNYEQYF. CDR3 bases: TGTGCCAGCAGTTTAAGGTTGAGGGTAAACTACGAGCAGTACTTC.